Below are 16 T cell receptor beta chains sequenced from a single sample in a study of T cell repertoires in cytomegalovirus infection. TCRdb fed the reads into MiXCR, producing one record per CDR3 protein. The top ten clones hold roughly 31% of a sample with around 110,000 distinct CDR3 sequences, about 9.4% of them seen once. Which antigens these TCRs recognize remains unknown. Sequenced input: PBMCs, sequenced either directly or after in vitro stimulation (not recorded which). The receptor source for this set is a human donor in good health (CMV status not recorded). Some clones in this sample may be carry-over from other donors' samples.

This clonotype was observed many times. The DNA of the CDR3 is TGTGCCAGCAGCCGACTAGCGGGAGGCCTGGGGGGTGAGCAGTTCTTC. Its protein product is CASSRLAGGLGGEQFF. This sequence joins TRBV7-2 and TRBJ2-1; 13 bases are shared with TRBD2. Germline V gene sequence: CDR1 SGHTA, CDR2 FQGNSA. This CDR3 is 16 amino acids long. J gave up 9 bases and V 5 bases, and 10 bases lay outside the gene matches.

This clonotype was seen repeatedly, ten times or more. This chain uses TRBV4-1 with TRBJ2-2; weak D call: TRBD2 (5 bases). The CDR3 covers 14 residues. V was trimmed by 7 bases and J by 1 base, leaving 10 bases between them. Per the germline V gene, CDR1 is MGHRA and CDR2 is YSYEKL. The CDR3 loop reads CASKKLGNTGELFF. The CDR3 nucleotides are TGCGCCAGCAAGAAACTAGGGAACACCGGGGAGCTGTTTTTT.

The CDR3 DNA reads TGTGCCAGCAGTACCCGACTGGCGCGGGCCTACGAGCAGTACTTC. It specifies CASSTRLARAYEQYF. J is TRBJ2-7 and V is TRBV12-3 or TRBV12-4; tentative D call: TRBD2 (5 bases). The CDR3 is made up of 15 amino acids. Trimming removed 5 bases from V and 2 bases from J, with 16 bases in between.

The CDR3 protein is CASRMGRANHYEQYF. CDR3 DNA sequence: TGTGCCAGCAGGATGGGGCGAGCTAATCACTACGAGCAGTACTTC. The chain recombines TRBV6-2 or TRBV6-3 with TRBJ2-7, with D perhaps matching TRBD1 (5 bases). Germline CDR1 MNHEY, CDR2 SVGEGT. The CDR3 runs to 15 residues. The V end lost 6 bases, the J end lost 3 bases, and 18 bases lay between the germline ends.

The rearrangement links TRBV6-5 to TRBJ2-7, with D unclear. The CDR3 length is 13 residues. The ends were cut back, 5 bases at V and 3 bases at J, with 11 bases in the middle. Looked up from germline, CDR1 is MNHEY and CDR2 is SVGAGI. The CDR3 is CASSPDGNYEQYV. CDR3 DNA: TGTGCCAGCAGTCCGGACGGCAACTACGAGCAGTACGTC.

The chain joins TRBV7-9 to TRBJ2-7, with unresolved D. Deletions cut 5 bases from V and 2 bases from J, with 13 bases between. CDR3 length equals 14 residues. Looked up from germline, CDR1 is SEHNR and CDR2 is FQNEAQ (reference sequence). The CDR3 loop is CASSLGREPYEQYF. In DNA, the CDR3 is TGTGCCAGCAGCCTCGGACGTGAACCCTACGAGCAGTACTTC.

This clonotype showed up many times. The gene calls are TRBV6-5 and TRBJ2-2; D is unresolved. This CDR3 is built from 16 residues. The V gene lost 4 bases and the J gene lost 0 bases, with 12 bases spanning the gap. Germline V CDR1 and CDR2: MNHEY, SVGAGI. The CDR3 reads CASSLMGNANTGELFF. CDR3 DNA: TGTGCCAGCAGTTTGATGGGCAACGCGAACACCGGGGAGCTGTTTTTT.

This clonotype was observed a few times. The chain uses TRBV9 and TRBJ1-3; 7 bases line up with TRBD1. This CDR3 is built from 15 residues. Germline V CDR1 and CDR2: SGDLS, YYNGEE. Losses at the gene ends were 2 bases for V and 1 base for J; bases not matched to a gene: 3. DNA for the CDR3: TGTGCCAGCAGCGTCGCACAGGGGTCTGGAAACACCATATATTTT. Translating it yields CASSVAQGSGNTIYF.

This clonotype was found many times. The CDR3, as DNA: TGTGCCAGCAGCTTGCTGGTCATGAACACCGGGGAGCTGTTTTTT. Amino acid sequence: CASSLLVMNTGELFF. The chain links TRBV7-2 to TRBJ2-2; D is unresolved. The germline V gene encodes CDR1 SGHTA and CDR2 FQGNSA. The CDR3 has 15 residues. The germline V and J ends were trimmed by 3 bases and 1 base, with 9 bases remaining between them.

This chain links TRBV7-6 with TRBJ2-7; D ambiguous. Germline CDR1 SGHVS, CDR2 FNYEAQ. The V and J ends lost 1 base and 6 bases respectively, with 7 bases between them. CDR3 length: 12 amino acids. CDR3: CASSLVLGEQYF. In nucleotides, the CDR3 is TGTGCCAGCAGCTTAGTTCTTGGCGAGCAGTACTTC. Full variable domain (remainder filled in from reference TRBV7-6 and TRBJ2-7): GAGVSQSPRYKVTKRGQDVALRCDPISGHVSLYWYRQALGQGPEFLTYFNYEAQQDKSGLPNDRFSAERPEGSISTLTIQRTEQRDSAMYRCASSLVLGEQYFGPGTRLTVT.

This clonotype was seen repeatedly, ten times or more. V is TRBV6-5 and J is TRBJ2-3; D is perhaps TRBD2 (6 bases). The CDR3 totals 16 residues. Germline CDR1 is MNHEY and CDR2 is SVGAGI. Deletions cut 7 bases from V and 0 bases from J, with 17 bases between. CDR3: CASKNRRESSTDTQYF. CDR3 sequence (DNA): TGTGCCAGCAAGAATAGGAGGGAGTCGAGCACAGATACGCAGTATTTT.

The chain is built from TRBV20-1 and TRBJ2-3, with TRBD2 identical over 8 bases. Unmatched junction bases numbered 2, after V lost 6 bases and J lost 3 bases. Germline V CDR1 and CDR2: DFQATT, SNEGSKA (reference sequence). The CDR3 spans 12 residues. Here the CDR3 DNA reads TGCAGTGCGAAGCGGGAGACAGATACGCAGTATTTT. It is translated as CSAKRETDTQYF.

Concerning this clonotype: A clone one base away is much larger, so this may be a read error. The genes are TRBV11-3 and TRBJ2-6; D might be TRBD1 (5 bases). Between the trimmed V and J ends, which lost 5 bases and 0 bases, there was a span of 8 bases. The CDR3 runs to 15 residues. Per the germline V gene, CDR1 is SGHNT and CDR2 is YENEEA. The DNA of the CDR3 is TGTGCCAGCAGCAAGACAGTCTCTGGGGCCAACGTCCTGACTTTC. This translates into CASSKTVSGANVLTF.

V and J are TRBV13 and TRBJ2-1; TRBD2 aligns across 7 bases. Looked up from germline, CDR1 is PRHDT and CDR2 is FYEKMQ (reference sequence). The CDR3 runs to 14 residues. Germline trimming cut 8 bases from V and 3 bases from J; bases unmatched to any gene: 7. The CDR3 sequence: CASQRLAGYNEQFF. CDR3 in DNA: TGTGCCAGCCAAAGATTAGCGGGCTACAATGAGCAGTTCTTC.

This clonotype has more than one count but fewer than ten. This chain links TRBV7-9 with TRBJ2-7; 7 positions match TRBD2. Germline trimming cut 3 bases from V and 1 base from J; bases unmatched to any gene: 9. CDR1 is SEHNR and CDR2 is FQNEAQ in the germline V gene (reference sequence). This CDR3 region has 16 residues. CDR3 bases: TGTGCCAGCAGCTTCCCCGGGGAGGGTCTTTCCTACGAGCAGTACTTC. Protein sequence: CASSFPGEGLSYEQYF.

This clonotype was picked up many times. The chain uses TRBV9 and TRBJ2-1; 8 bases are a match to TRBD1. Germline loops: CDR1 SGDLS, CDR2 YYNGEE. Trimming took 4 bases from V and 3 from J; bases not matched to a gene: 6. The CDR3 totals 15 residues. CDR3 in amino acids: CASSRWDRRYNEQFF. DNA for the CDR3: TGTGCCAGCAGCAGGTGGGACAGGCGCTACAATGAGCAGTTCTTC.